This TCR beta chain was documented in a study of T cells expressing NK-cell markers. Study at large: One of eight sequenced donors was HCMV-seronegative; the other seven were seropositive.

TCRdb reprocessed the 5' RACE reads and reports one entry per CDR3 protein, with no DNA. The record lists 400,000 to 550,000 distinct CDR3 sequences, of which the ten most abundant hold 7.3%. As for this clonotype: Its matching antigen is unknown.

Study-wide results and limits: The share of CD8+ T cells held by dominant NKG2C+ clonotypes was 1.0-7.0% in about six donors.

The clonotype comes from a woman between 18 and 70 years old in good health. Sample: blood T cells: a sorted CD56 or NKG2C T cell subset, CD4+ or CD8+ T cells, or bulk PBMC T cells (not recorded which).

This CDR3 is CASSLGQGANEQYF. The V and J genes are TRBV7-6 and TRBJ2-7; there is no DNA to check the TCRdb D call of TRBD1. The CDR3 is 14 residues long. Germline-derived CDR1 and CDR2 are SGHVS and FNYEAQ. Full variable domain (remainder filled in from reference TRBV7-6 and TRBJ2-7): GAGVSQSPRYKVTKRGQDVALRCDPISGHVSLYWYRQALGQGPEFLTYFNYEAQQDKSGLPNDRFSAERPEGSISTLTIQRTEQRDSAMYRCASSLGQGANEQYFGPGTRLTVT.